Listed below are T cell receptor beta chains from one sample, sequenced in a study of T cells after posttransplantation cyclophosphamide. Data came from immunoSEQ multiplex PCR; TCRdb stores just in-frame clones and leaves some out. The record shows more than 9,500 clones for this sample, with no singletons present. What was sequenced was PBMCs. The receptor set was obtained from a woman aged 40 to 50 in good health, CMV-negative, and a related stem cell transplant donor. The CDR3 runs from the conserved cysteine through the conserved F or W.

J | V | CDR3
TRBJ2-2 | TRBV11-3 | CASSPAGLNTGELFF
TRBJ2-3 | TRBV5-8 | CASSFTGTSGSADTQYF
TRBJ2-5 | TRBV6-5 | CASSPDGETQYF
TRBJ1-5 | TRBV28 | CASSIRKGQRGSNQPQHF
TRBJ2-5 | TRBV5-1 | CASSLGLAGISQETQYF
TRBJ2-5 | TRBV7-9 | CASSWTGRETQYF
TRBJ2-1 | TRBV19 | CASSIWQGRQNEQFF
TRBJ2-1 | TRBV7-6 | CASSSGQGYYNEQFF
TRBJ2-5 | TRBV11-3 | CASGGLAGVSYQETQYF
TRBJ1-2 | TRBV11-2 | CASSQQGDYGYTF
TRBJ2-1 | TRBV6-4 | CASSLSGRAGEQFF
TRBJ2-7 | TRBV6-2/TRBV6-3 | CASSYEGDTPNLDSYEQYF
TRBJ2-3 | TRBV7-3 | CASSPVVNTDTQYF
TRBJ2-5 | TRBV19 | CASSIPRPRSQYF
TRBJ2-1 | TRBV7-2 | CASKIAGSSYNEQFF
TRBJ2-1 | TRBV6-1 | CASSGGTSGSYNEQFF
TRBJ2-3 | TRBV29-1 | CSVEGGANPSTDTQYF
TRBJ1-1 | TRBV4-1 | CASSQVDLVSWGAEAFF
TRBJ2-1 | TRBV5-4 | CATHPEGSYNEQFF
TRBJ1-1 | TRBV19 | CASTLQGRITEAFF
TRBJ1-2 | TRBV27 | CASRPQGFYGYTF
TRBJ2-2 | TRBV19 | CASSANRGANTGELFF
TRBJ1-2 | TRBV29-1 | CSVDYVSMYGYTF
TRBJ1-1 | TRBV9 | CASTKRGRGDEAFF
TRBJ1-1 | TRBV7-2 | CASSKTLNTEAFF
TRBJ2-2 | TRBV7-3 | CASRPGQAGTGELFF
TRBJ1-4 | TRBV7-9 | CASSWDGTGPATNEKLFF
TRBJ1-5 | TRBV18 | CASSPPQGRGNQPQHF
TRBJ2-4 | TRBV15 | CATSRERAKNIQYF
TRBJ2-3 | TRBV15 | CATSRGAIDPDTQYF
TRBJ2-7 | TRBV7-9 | CASSLYSYEQYF
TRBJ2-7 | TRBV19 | CASSIHYLYEQYF
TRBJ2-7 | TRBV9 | CASSVGRVSYEQYF
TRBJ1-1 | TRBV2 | CASSEEGGGTEAFF
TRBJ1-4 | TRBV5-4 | CASSLTGGFEKLFF